The clone carrying this TCR beta chain has just a few counts. Germline assignment: CDR1 SGDLS and CDR2 YYNGEE. V gave up 0 bases and J gave up 8 bases, with 12 bases separating them. This CDR3 has 15 amino acids. The CDR3 regions of TCR beta were amplified from RNA transcripts. First-round RT-PCR targeting the TCR CDR3 was performed with the HTBI primer set. TCRdb re-called the multiplex PCR reads with MiXCR, one entry per CDR3 protein. In the table there are about 600,000 distinct CDR3 sequences, over 12% of which are singletons. The data were obtained in a study of T cells in Graves' hyperthyroidism and ophthalmopathy. PBMCs were collected from an approximately 9.3 ml volume of fresh peripheral blood.

V gene TRBV9 combines with J gene TRBJ1-6; the D gene is possibly TRBD1 (6 bases). Sample: blood. The sequence came from a woman aged 18 to 35 with Graves' ophthalmopathy. The CDR3 region is CASSVDTGLDSPLHF. The CDR3 DNA reads TGTGCCAGCAGCGTAGATACAGGGTTGGATTCACCCCTCCACTTT.